This T cell receptor beta chain was sequenced during a study of cytomegalovirus exposure and HLA in healthy donors. Study outcomes and limitations: Overall, approximately 150 TCR beta chains were annotated as cytomegalovirus-associated. Generally TCR sequences proved uncommon, though certain public TCRs appeared in numerous donors.

Clones were read by immunoSEQ multiplex PCR, and TCRdb kept only the in-frame ones, dropping some. The sample lists hundreds of thousands of clones, approximately 90% occurring once. In germline, CDR1 is MNHEY, CDR2 SMNVEV (reference sequence). The CDR3 sequence is 13 residues long. With 7 bases clipped from V and 7 bases from J, the junction kept 5 bases outside the gene matches. Concerning this clone itself: Antigen: not known.

Sequencing was performed on PBMCs. V gene TRBV27 combines with J gene TRBJ2-1, with 9 bases aligning to TRBD1. This sequence originates from a woman in her late teens or twenties in good health and CMV-seronegative. The CDR3 loop reads CASKSTGGNEQFF. DNA for the CDR3: TGTGCCAGCAAGTCGACAGGGGGTAATGAGCAGTTCTTC.